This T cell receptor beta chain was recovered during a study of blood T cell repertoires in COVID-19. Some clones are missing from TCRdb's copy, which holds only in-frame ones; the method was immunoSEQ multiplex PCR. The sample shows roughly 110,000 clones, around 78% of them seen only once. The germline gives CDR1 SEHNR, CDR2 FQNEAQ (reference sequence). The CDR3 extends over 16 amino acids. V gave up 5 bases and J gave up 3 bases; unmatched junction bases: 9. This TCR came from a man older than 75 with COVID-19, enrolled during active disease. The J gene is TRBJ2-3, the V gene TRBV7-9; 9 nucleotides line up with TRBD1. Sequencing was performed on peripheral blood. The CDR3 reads CASSMNPGQGTDTQYF. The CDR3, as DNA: TGTGCCAGCAGCATGAACCCGGGACAGGGAACAGATACGCAGTATTTT.